The next 9 T cell receptor beta chains were all read from a single sample in a study of regulatory T cells in long-lasting Graves disease. HTBI primers from iRepertoire and Arm-PCR of CDR3 regions yielded the TCR beta libraries. Each CDR3 protein is one row after TCRdb ran MiXCR on the multiplex PCR reads. The table lists hundreds of thousands of distinct CDR3 sequences, about a sixth of them singletons. Time point meaning: newly diagnosed GD, antithyroid drugs for less than 3 months. PBMC-extracted RNA yielded the TCR library. These data were likewise used in another study, on T cells in Graves' hyperthyroidism and ophthalmopathy.

Here the sequenced sample was peripheral blood mononuclear cells (PBMCs), taken at new diagnosis, from a patient treated with antithyroid drugs. Receptors were obtained from a man in his forties with Graves disease.

This chain links TRBV20-1 with TRBJ1-2; no reliable D call. The V gene lost 0 bases and the J gene lost 4 bases, with 12 bases spanning the gap. CDR3 length: 14 amino acids. Germline V gene sequence: CDR1 DFQATT, CDR2 SNEGSKA (reference sequence). CDR3 bases: TGCAGTGCTAGAGATTCTGGGTCCGGCTATGGCTACACCTTC. Translation: CSARDSGSGYGYTF.

A remark on this clonotype: A far larger clone lies a single base away; this is likely a read error. The rearrangement links TRBV28 to TRBJ2-4; no clear D gene. In germline, CDR1 is MDHEN, CDR2 SYDVKM. CDR3 length equals 14 residues. Trimming shortened V by 10 bases and J by 13 bases, and 26 bases separated the two germline ends. The DNA for the CDR3 is TGTGCCACCGACGACGGTAGCTCCTACAATGAGCAGTACTTC. Protein product: CATDDGSSYNEQYF.

This clonotype was seen repeatedly, ten times or more. The chain employs TRBV2 and TRBJ2-2, with 7 bases fitting TRBD1. The germline V gene has CDR1 SNHLY and CDR2 FYNNEI. V trimming: 6 bases; J trimming: 6 bases; junction bases outside the gene matches: 7. The CDR3 runs 14 residues. The CDR3 spells CASRGGAWAGELFF. The DNA for the CDR3 is TGTGCCAGCAGAGGGGGCGCGTGGGCCGGGGAGCTGTTTTTT.

In this sample, this clonotype turned up many times. The rearrangement uses TRBV2 and TRBJ1-1, with unresolved D. Trimming removed 8 bases from V and 5 bases from J, with 21 bases in between. The CDR3 spans 15 residues. Per the germline V gene, CDR1 is SNHLY and CDR2 is FYNNEI. CDR3 loop: CASYIPGGSRTEAFF. CDR3 coding DNA: TGTGCCAGCTACATCCCAGGCGGATCGAGGACTGAAGCTTTCTTT.

This clonotype was observed at least ten times. V and J are TRBV20-1 and TRBJ2-3, with 12 positions matching TRBD2. V was clipped by 3 bases and J by 2 bases; unmatched bases: 3. This CDR3 region has 15 residues. Germline CDR1 and CDR2: DFQATT and SNEGSKA (reference sequence). CDR3 protein: CSARLAGGDTDTQYF. The DNA for the CDR3 is TGCAGTGCTAGGCTAGCGGGGGGGGACACAGATACGCAGTATTTT.

This clonotype was seen many times. The chain couples TRBV18 to TRBJ1-5, with D possibly matching TRBD1 (5 bases). CDR3 length: 15 residues. The germline V gene has CDR1 KGHSH and CDR2 LQKENI. V gave up 3 bases and J gave up 2 bases, with 11 bases separating them. The CDR3 nucleotides read TGTGCCAGCTCACCGCAGGGAAATGGCAATCAGCCCCAGCATTTT. This codes for CASSPQGNGNQPQHF.

V gene TRBV29-1 combines with J gene TRBJ1-3; weak D call: TRBD1 (5 bases). The CDR3 length is 16 residues. Germline lookup yields CDR1 SQVTM and CDR2 ANQGSEA. Trimming left V 4 bases short and J 0 bases short, with 16 bases between. CDR3 sequence: CSVVVQGYVSGNTIYF. The CDR3 DNA sequence: TGCAGCGTTGTGGTGCAGGGCTATGTCTCTGGAAACACCATATATTTT.

The rearrangement joins TRBV18 to TRBJ2-7, with D possibly called TRBD1 or TRBD2 (5 bases each). Trimming stripped 5 bases from V and 6 bases from J, with 14 bases between. The CDR3 sequence is 13 residues long. Germline V gene sequence: CDR1 KGHSH, CDR2 LQKENI. As DNA, the CDR3 is TGTGCCAGCTCAGCCGGGACCCCGTTCGAGCAGTACTTC. Translated, it gives CASSAGTPFEQYF.

This clonotype was seen more than once but under ten times. The V call is TRBV7-9, the J call TRBJ2-7, with D maybe TRBD1 (6 bases). Germline V lookup: CDR1 SEHNR, CDR2 FQNEAQ (reference sequence). The CDR3 length is 12 residues. Between the trimmed V and J ends, which lost 11 bases and 0 bases, there was a span of 11 bases. The CDR3 nucleotides read TGTGCCGTAGGGACAATCTCCTACGAGCAGTACTTC. Translation: CAVGTISYEQYF.